One and the same sample provided the 28 T cell receptor beta chains below, sequenced in a study of identical twins. Each CDR3 protein gets one entry after TCRdb re-called the 5' RACE reads with MiXCR. This sample has approximately 260,000 distinct CDR3 sequences; about 14% occur once, and the top ten carry 7% to 9%. Sequenced: memory (CD45RO+) T cells sorted from blood. The source is a woman between 18 and 30 years old in good health.

J is TRBJ2-3 and V is TRBV12-3 or TRBV12-4; D is uncertain. V lost 3 bases and J lost 0, with 4 bases in between. The CDR3 spans 13 residues. This CDR3 reads CASSLFSTDTQYF. CDR3 DNA: TGTGCCAGCAGTTTGTTTAGCACAGATACGCAGTATTTT.

The V and J genes are TRBV5-1 and TRBJ2-3; TRBD2 aligns across 13 bases. The CDR3 totals 16 residues. V shed 6 bases, J shed 2 bases, and the junction held 6 bases outside the gene matches. Germline V gene sequence: CDR1 SGHRS, CDR2 YFSETQ. The CDR3 region is CASKPGLAGHTDTQYF. Here the CDR3 DNA reads TGCGCCAGCAAACCGGGACTAGCGGGACACACAGATACGCAGTATTTT.

There are a few counts of this clonotype. The genes are TRBV4-2 and TRBJ2-7; the match to TRBD2 covers 13 bases. The germline V gene has CDR1 LGHNA and CDR2 YNFKEQ. The CDR3 consists of 18 residues. V trimming: 5 bases; J trimming: 0 bases; junction bases outside the gene matches: 10. Here the CDR3 DNA reads TGTGCCAGCAGCTCTTCGACTAGCGGGGGGACAATCTCCTACGAGCAGTACTTC. This translates into CASSSSTSGGTISYEQYF.

This clonotype is medium-sized within its sample. The chain carries TRBV12-3 or TRBV12-4 and TRBJ1-1; no clear D. The CDR3 is 12 residues long. V shed 4 bases and J shed 10 bases, with 13 bases lying between them. The CDR3 DNA is TGTGCCAGCAGTTCTACGACGGGTGGAGCTTTCTTT. Its translation: CASSSTTGGAFF.

The chain couples TRBV3-1 to TRBJ1-2; TRBD1 is a possible D gene (5 bases). Looked up from germline, CDR1 is LGHDT and CDR2 is YNNKEL (reference sequence). Trimming stripped 0 bases from V and 5 bases from J, with 13 bases between. The CDR3 spans 15 residues. CDR3 sequence (DNA): TGTGCCAGCAGCCAAGAAGGGAATAGGGGTTATGGCTACACCTTC. Its translation is CASSQEGNRGYGYTF.

V gene TRBV7-2 combines with J gene TRBJ1-4; tentatively, D is TRBD1 (6 bases). The V and J ends lost 7 bases and 14 bases respectively, with 17 bases between them. The CDR3 covers 12 residues. Germline CDR1 SGHTA, CDR2 FQGNSA. The CDR3 loop is CASNRPGGGLFF. The DNA for the CDR3 is TGTGCCAGCAACAGGCCCGGGGGCGGGCTGTTTTTT.

This clonotype has only a few counts. The rearrangement joins TRBV7-9 to TRBJ2-1; 14 nucleotides align to TRBD2. With 4 bases clipped from V and 8 bases from J, the junction kept 7 bases outside the gene matches. The CDR3 length is 16 residues. Germline CDR1 is SEHNR and CDR2 is FQNEAQ (reference sequence). The CDR3 loop reads CASSSGLAGDGDEQFF. CDR3 bases: TGTGCCAGCAGCTCGGGACTAGCGGGAGACGGGGATGAGCAGTTCTTC.

This clonotype occurred a few times. The chain links TRBV20-1 to TRBJ1-2, with 9 positions matching TRBD1. Looked up from germline, CDR1 is DFQATT and CDR2 is SNEGSKA (reference sequence). The CDR3 is 16 amino acids. Unmatched junction bases numbered 11, after V lost 0 bases and J lost 6 bases. The CDR3 loop is CSARDTSTGTGNGYTF. In DNA form, the CDR3 reads TGCAGTGCTAGAGATACCTCTACCGGGACAGGGAATGGCTACACCTTC.

This clonotype was seen repeatedly, ten times or more. The chain employs TRBV29-1 and TRBJ1-1, with a tentative D call TRBD1 (5 bases). The V gene lost 7 bases and the J gene lost 1 base, with 13 bases spanning the gap. The CDR3 covers 13 residues. The V gene's germline CDR1 is SQVTM and CDR2 ANQGSEA. The CDR3 protein is CSGHTTGNTEAFF. CDR3 bases: TGCAGCGGACACACAACAGGGAACACTGAAGCTTTCTTT.

This clonotype has at least ten counts. The chain uses TRBV20-1 and TRBJ1-1; D is unclear. The CDR3 is made up of 12 amino acids. The germline V gene encodes CDR1 DFQATT and CDR2 SNEGSKA (reference sequence). Trimming left V 6 bases short and J 7 bases short, with 15 bases between. CDR3 coding DNA: TGCAGTGCCCTTCCCAACCTATATGAAGCTTTCTTT. Translation: CSALPNLYEAFF.

This chain uses TRBV20-1 with TRBJ1-2, with 7 nucleotides matching TRBD1. This CDR3 contains 12 residues. V lost 6 bases to trimming and J lost 7 bases; unmatched junction nucleotides: 8. Germline CDR1 DFQATT, CDR2 SNEGSKA (reference sequence). The CDR3 is CSAFDRDAGYTF. CDR3 nucleotide sequence: TGCAGTGCCTTCGACAGGGATGCTGGCTACACCTTC.

There are many counts of this clonotype. The rearrangement uses TRBV10-3 and TRBJ2-3; no reliable D call. This CDR3 contains 14 residues. The V and J ends lost 1 base and 4 bases respectively, with 9 bases between them. CDR1 is ENHRY, CDR2 SYGVKD, per germline. The CDR3 sequence: CAISEFAGSDTQYF. CDR3 nucleotides: TGTGCCATCAGTGAGTTCGCAGGCTCAGATACGCAGTATTTT.

The sample holds a few counts of this clonotype. This chain connects TRBV2 to TRBJ2-2, with D unresolved. From germline, CDR1 is SNHLY and CDR2 FYNNEI. Trimming removed 0 bases from V and 7 bases from J, with 9 bases in between. This CDR3 contains 14 residues. This chain's CDR3 is CASSEAPPGGELFF. CDR3 bases: TGTGCCAGCAGTGAAGCACCCCCGGGCGGGGAGCTGTTTTTT.

The table lists this clonotype with a few counts. This rearrangement joins TRBV3-1 to TRBJ1-6; 11 positions match TRBD1. J lost 0 bases, V lost 4 bases, and 8 bases had no gene match. Germline V CDR1 and CDR2: LGHDT, YNNKEL (reference sequence). This CDR3 is built from 19 residues. Written as DNA, the CDR3 is TGTGCCAGCAGCCCGGTTCGGACAGGGGGCGTCTCCTATAATTCACCCCTCCACTTT. As protein: CASSPVRTGGVSYNSPLHF. Combining the CDR3 with reference TRBV3-1 and TRBJ1-6 gives the whole variable domain DTAVSQTPKYLVTQMGNDKSIKCEQNLGHDTMYWYKQDSKKFLKIMFSYNNKELIINETVPNRFSPKSPDKAHLNLHINSLELGDSAVYFCASSPVRTGGVSYNSPLHFGNGTRLTVT.

CDR3 in amino acids: CASSLRVAGGTKDEQYF. CDR3 nucleotides: TGTGCCAGCAGCTTAAGGGTAGCGGGAGGCACTAAGGACGAGCAGTACTTC. This sequence joins TRBV7-9 and TRBJ2-7; TRBD2 agrees at 10 bases. The CDR3 totals 17 residues. J was trimmed by 5 bases and V by 2 bases; bases with no gene match: 12. Germline assignment: CDR1 SEHNR and CDR2 FQNEAQ (reference sequence).

This clonotype was observed a handful of times. The chain combines TRBV6-1 with TRBJ1-4; 7 bases line up with TRBD1. The CDR3 is 16 residues long. With 3 bases clipped from V and 5 bases from J, the junction kept 9 bases outside the gene matches. Germline V lookup: CDR1 MNHNS, CDR2 SASEGT. Here the CDR3 DNA reads TGTGCCAGCAGTGATCGCTCGACAGGGAAGAATGAAAAACTGTTTTTT. This gives the protein CASSDRSTGKNEKLFF.

The CDR3 spells CASSLMSNTEAFF. Written as DNA, the CDR3 is TGCGCCAGCAGCTTAATGAGTAACACTGAAGCTTTCTTT. The chain has TRBV5-1 and TRBJ1-1; D gene unclear. V lost 2 bases to trimming and J lost 2 bases, with 7 bases between them. The CDR3 is 13 amino acids. The germline V gene encodes CDR1 SGHRS and CDR2 YFSETQ. Filled out from reference TRBV5-1 and TRBJ1-1, the complete variable domain reads KAGVTQTPRYLIKTRGQQVTLSCSPISGHRSVSWYQQTPGQGLQFLFEYFSETQRNKGNFPGRFSGRQFSNSRSEMNVSTLELGDSALYLCASSLMSNTEAFFGQGTRLTVV.

The CDR3 loop reads CASSLIRASGAYEQYF. As DNA, the CDR3 is TGTGCCAGCAGTTTAATCCGGGCTAGCGGCGCCTACGAGCAGTACTTC. V gene TRBV27 combines with J gene TRBJ2-7, with 7 bases that match TRBD2. The CDR3 is 16 amino acids. Trimming took 2 bases from V and 2 from J; bases not matched to a gene: 9. Looked up from germline, CDR1 is MNHEY and CDR2 is SMNVEV (reference sequence).

The V call is TRBV7-9, the J call TRBJ2-7, with a possible D match to TRBD1 (7 bases). Germline lookup yields CDR1 SEHNR and CDR2 FQNEAQ (reference sequence). Trimming cost V 2 bases and J 3 bases, with 17 bases left between them. This CDR3 has 16 residues. The CDR3 DNA reads TGTGCCAGCAGCTTAAGGGGGCACCGGGGGCGCTACGAGCAGTACTTC. Its protein product is CASSLRGHRGRYEQYF.

This clonotype was detected many times. The chain joins TRBV11-2 to TRBJ1-2, with 9 bases matching TRBD1. The length of the CDR3 is 13 residues. The V segment lost 3 bases and the J segment 5 bases; nucleotides outside the gene matches: 1. Germline lookup yields CDR1 SGHAT and CDR2 FQNNGV. CDR3 in DNA: TGTGCCAGCAGCTTGGGGACAGGGTATGGCTACACCTTC. The encoded protein is CASSLGTGYGYTF.

This clonotype was counted only a few times. V and J are TRBV20-1 and TRBJ2-5, with D maybe TRBD1 (6 bases). In germline, CDR1 is DFQATT, CDR2 SNEGSKA (reference sequence). Trimming pared 2 bases from V and 5 bases from J, leaving 18 bases between. This CDR3 is built from 15 residues. Here the CDR3 reads CSARNRALFGETQYF. As DNA, the CDR3 is TGCAGTGCTAGAAACAGGGCACTCTTCGGGGAGACCCAGTACTTC.

Only a few counts were recorded for this clonotype. The chain links TRBV30 to TRBJ2-1, with 7 bases aligning to TRBD1. V lost 2 bases and J lost 6; bases outside the gene matches: 10. The CDR3 loop spans 15 amino acids. The germline V gene has CDR1 GTSNPN and CDR2 SVGIG (reference sequence). Here the CDR3 reads CAWSPGTASVNEQFF. The CDR3 nucleotides are TGTGCCTGGAGTCCGGGGACAGCCTCTGTCAATGAGCAGTTCTTC. Full variable domain (outside the CDR3, taken from reference TRBV30 and TRBJ2-1): SQTIHQWPATLVQPVGSPLSLECTVEGTSNPNLYWYRQAAGRGLQLLFYSVGIGQISSEVPQNLSASRPQDRQFILSSKKLLLSDSGFYLCAWSPGTASVNEQFFGPGTRLTVL.

V is TRBV29-1 and J is TRBJ2-3; D unresolved. The V and J ends lost 0 bases and 4 bases respectively, with 14 bases between them. Germline CDR1 SQVTM, CDR2 ANQGSEA. The CDR3 covers 15 residues. CDR3 DNA sequence: TGCAGCGTTGAAGAACGACAAAAAAGGGCAGATACGCAGTATTTT. This encodes CSVEERQKRADTQYF.

V is TRBV7-2 and J is TRBJ2-7; 7 nucleotides align to TRBD1. The CDR3 has 14 residues. With V trimmed by 5 bases and J by 2 bases, 6 bases remained unmatched. Germline lookup yields CDR1 SGHTA and CDR2 FQGNSA. Written as DNA, the CDR3 is TGTGCCAGCAGCCCCACAGGGGATCCCTACGAGCAGTACTTC. This codes for CASSPTGDPYEQYF.

This chain joins TRBV6-1 and TRBJ2-7, with 11 bases matching TRBD1. CDR3 length: 15 residues. The germline CDR1 and CDR2 sequences are MNHNS and SASEGT. J lost 2 bases, V lost 5 bases, and 5 bases had no gene match. The CDR3 DNA sequence: TGTGCCAGCAGTACAAGGGACAGGGGGACCTACGAGCAGTACTTC. As protein: CASSTRDRGTYEQYF.

This chain's CDR3 is CSAKEPYSGNTIYF. The CDR3 region has the DNA TGCAGTGCTAAAGAGCCTTATTCTGGAAACACCATATATTTT. The chain links TRBV20-1 to TRBJ1-3; D call uncertain. The germline V gene has CDR1 DFQATT and CDR2 SNEGSKA (reference sequence). Trimming left V 4 bases short and J 1 base short, with 11 bases between. The CDR3 is 14 residues long.

The J gene is TRBJ1-2, the V gene TRBV20-1; D unclear. CDR1 and CDR2 (germline): DFQATT, SNEGSKA (reference sequence). The CDR3 has 12 residues. Trimming cost V 6 bases and J 2 bases, with 10 bases left between them. The CDR3, as DNA: TGCAGTGCAAAAGTCCGGAACTATGGCTACACCTTC. It specifies CSAKVRNYGYTF.

The rearrangement links TRBV18 to TRBJ2-3; no firm D call. Per the germline V gene, CDR1 is KGHSH and CDR2 is LQKENI. The CDR3 covers 13 residues. V was shortened by 2 bases and J by 2 bases, with 5 bases between the two germline ends. The CDR3 reads CASSPMITDTQYF. The CDR3 DNA is TGTGCCAGCTCACCAATGATCACAGATACGCAGTATTTT.